This T cell receptor beta chain is drawn from a study of cytomegalovirus exposure and HLA in healthy donors. Germline V CDR1 and CDR2: SGHTA, FQGNSA. Trimming took 5 bases from V and 9 from J, leaving 17 bases between them. The CDR3 is 14 amino acids. PCR was performed using 60 Vbeta and 13 Jbeta primers. Sequencing used immunoSEQ multiplex PCR; TCRdb keeps in-frame clones, though not all of them. The sample lists 180,000 or so clones, approximately 85% occurring once. Study observations and caveats: Within the data, a cluster of highly shared sequence variants was likely a sequencing artifact. The study listed 164 cytomegalovirus-associated TCR beta chains.

A note on this clone: Its target is not known.

The receptor was isolated from a young man in good health and CMV-seropositive. The chain uses TRBV7-2 and TRBJ1-5; TRBD1 is a possible D gene (5 bases). Sequences were obtained from PBMCs. Written as DNA, the CDR3 is TGTGCCAGCAGCCAGGACACGGGCGGTTGGCCCCAGCATTTT. Its translation: CASSQDTGGWPQHF.